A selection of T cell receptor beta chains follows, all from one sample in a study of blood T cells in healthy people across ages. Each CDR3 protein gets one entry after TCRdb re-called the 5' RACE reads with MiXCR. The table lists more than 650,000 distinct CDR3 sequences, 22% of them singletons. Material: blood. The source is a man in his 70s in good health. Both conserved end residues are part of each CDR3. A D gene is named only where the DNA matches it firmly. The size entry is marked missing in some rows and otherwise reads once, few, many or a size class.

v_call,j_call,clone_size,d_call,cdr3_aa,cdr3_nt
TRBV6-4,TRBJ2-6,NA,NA,CASSDSGDGANVLTF,TGTGCCAGCAGTGACTCAGGGGACGGGGCCAACGTCCTGACTTTC
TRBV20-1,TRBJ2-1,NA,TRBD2,CSARVPSGGVIEQFF,TGCAGTGCTAGAGTCCCTAGCGGGGGGGTAATTGAGCAGTTCTTC
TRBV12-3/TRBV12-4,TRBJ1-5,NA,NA,CASSSRRGSNQPQHF,TGTGCCAGCAGTTCCCGGAGGGGTAGCAATCAGCCCCAGCATTTT
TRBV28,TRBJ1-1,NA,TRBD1,CASSFLSRRTGAGTEAFF,TGTGCCAGCAGTTTTCTCTCCCGGAGGACAGGGGCCGGGACTGAAGCTTTCTTT
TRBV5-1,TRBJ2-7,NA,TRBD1,CASSPRLTGTYEQYF,TGCGCCAGCAGCCCCCGACTGACAGGGACCTACGAGCAGTACTTC
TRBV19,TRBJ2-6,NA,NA,CASMIQGSGANVLTF,TGTGCCAGTATGATTCAGGGCTCCGGGGCCAACGTCCTGACTTTC
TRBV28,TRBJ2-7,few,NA,CASFGGYEQYF,TGTGCCAGTTTCGGGGGCTACGAGCAGTACTTC
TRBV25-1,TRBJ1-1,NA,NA,CASSERWNTEAFF,TGTGCCAGCAGTGAAAGGTGGAACACTGAAGCTTTCTTT
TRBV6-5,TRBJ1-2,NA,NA,CASSYRQGNYGYTF,TGTGCCAGCAGTTACCGGCAGGGGAACTATGGCTACACCTTC
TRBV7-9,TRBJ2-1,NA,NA,CASSLVKGRSNEQFF,TGTGCCAGCAGCTTAGTGAAGGGAAGGAGCAATGAGCAGTTCTTC
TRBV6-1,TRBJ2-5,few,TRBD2,CASTSGLAGGPTIQETQYF,TGTGCCAGCACCAGCGGACTAGCGGGGGGGCCCACCATACAAGAGACCCAGTACTTC
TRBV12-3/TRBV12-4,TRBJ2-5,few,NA,CASSLTGGHQGTQYF,TGTGCCAGCAGTTTAACCGGGGGGCACCAAGGGACCCAGTACTTC
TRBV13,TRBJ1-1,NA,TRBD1,CASSIGPGQGAEAFF,TGTGCCAGCAGCATCGGGCCGGGACAGGGCGCTGAAGCTTTCTTT
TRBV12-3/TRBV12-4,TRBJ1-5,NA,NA,CASSWGGFNQPQHF,TGTGCCAGCAGTTGGGGGGGGTTTAATCAGCCCCAGCATTTT
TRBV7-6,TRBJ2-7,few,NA,CASSHRDGLYEQYF,TGTGCCAGCAGCCACCGGGACGGACTCTACGAGCAGTACTTC
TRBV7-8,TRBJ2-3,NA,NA,CASTSWSGSTDTQYF,TGTGCCAGCACTTCATGGAGCGGTAGCACAGATACGCAGTATTTT
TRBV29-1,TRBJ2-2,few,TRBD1,CSVVLGQGALAGELFF,TGCAGCGTTGTTTTGGGCCAGGGGGCGTTGGCCGGGGAGCTGTTTTTT
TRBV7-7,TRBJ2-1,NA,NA,CASSLGRSPYNEQFF,TGTGCCAGCAGCTTAGGGAGGAGCCCGTACAATGAGCAGTTCTTC
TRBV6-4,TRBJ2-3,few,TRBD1,CASNPTGGATDTQYF,TGTGCCAGCAACCCGACAGGGGGCGCGACAGATACGCAGTATTTT
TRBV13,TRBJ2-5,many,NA,CASSQGGQETQYF,TGTGCCAGCAGCCAAGGGGGCCAAGAGACCCAGTACTTC
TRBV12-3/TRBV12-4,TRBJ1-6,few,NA,CASSFEVDSPLHF,TGTGCCAGCAGTTTTGAAGTGGATTCACCCCTCCACTTT
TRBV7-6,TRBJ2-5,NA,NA,CASSTLQAPETQYF,TGTGCCAGCAGCACATTACAGGCCCCAGAGACCCAGTACTTC
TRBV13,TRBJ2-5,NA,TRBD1,CASSRQGFETQYF,TGTGCCAGCAGCCGACAGGGGTTTGAGACCCAGTACTTC
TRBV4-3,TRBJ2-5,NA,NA,CASSQDTLGTQYF,TGCGCCAGCAGCCAAGATACTTTGGGGACCCAGTACTTC
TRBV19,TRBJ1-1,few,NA,CASSRKTTDRGAAEAFF,TGTGCCAGTAGTCGGAAGACGACAGACCGAGGGGCCGCTGAAGCTTTCTTT